The clone carrying this TCR beta chain was recorded a few times. Antigen specificity is unknown. Each cDNA molecule carried a unique molecular identifier. One entry per CDR3 protein results from TCRdb running MiXCR on the 5' RACE reads. The sample contains roughly 56,000 distinct CDR3 sequences, approximately 9.3% of which appear only once. This sample stems from a study of early T cells in non-severe SARS-CoV-2 infection. Overall study: Sequenced bulk RNA came from whole blood that was unsorted, and chains were unpaired.

Study-wide points: VDJdb matches were skewed toward anti-spike CD8 T cell responses.

Sequenced sample: whole blood. This receptor was identified in an adult who was a healthcare worker with PCR-confirmed SARS-CoV-2 infection or an uninfected control (not recorded which).

The CDR3 sequence: CASSLAGTGSLAFF. DNA for the CDR3: TGTGCCAGCAGCTTAGCCGGGACAGGGAGTTTAGCTTTCTTT. The chain employs TRBV7-2 and TRBJ1-1; TRBD1 matches 9 bases. The trim removed 0 bases at V and 10 bases at J, leaving 6 bases unmatched. The CDR3 totals 14 residues. Germline CDR1 SGHTA, CDR2 FQGNSA.